This T cell receptor beta chain was recorded in a study of shared T cell receptors in the human thymus (TCRdb year 2021). Regarding the study in general: The study examined how the human thymus generates shared, self-reactive T-cell receptor alpha chains.

CDR1 and CDR2, per the germline V gene (reference sequence), are MNHEY and SMNVEV. Deletion took 10 bases off V and 1 base off J, with a span of 11 bases between the germline ends. The CDR3 holds 13 amino acids from the cysteine to the phenylalanine. Only the CDR3 region is kept as DNA, spanning 39 bases read in frame from base 1. For this clone: Which antigen it targets is not known. Base-call qualities are not available, and no considerably larger clone is one nucleotide away.

The library was generated by the immunoSEQ multiplex PCR assay. TCRdb re-hosts the immuneACCESS table, in-frame sequences only. Its copies lack some clones; in the studies checked, an unresolved V gene accounts for under half of them, and the cause for the rest is not known. The sample table contains a few hundred thousand clones; only one count was recorded for roughly 94% of them. Jointly, the top ten make up around 0.018% of the sample. The sequence links TRBV27 to TRBJ2-1, and TRBD1 may be the D gene, going by 6 matching bases. The clonotype originates from a human donor. Sequenced: thymocytes. The CDR3 here reads CATQGYSYNEQFF. Here is the DNA: TGTGCCACCCAGGGGTATTCCTACAATGAGCAGTTCTTC.